This T cell receptor (beta chain) was obtained from a study of CD8+ T cells in alopecia areata. The V gene lost 3 bases and the J gene lost 1 base, with 15 bases spanning the gap. The V gene's germline CDR1 is SGHDN and CDR2 FVKESK. The CDR3 covers 16 residues. Following extraction, RNA underwent reverse transcription to cDNA, which served as the sequencing template. Here immunoSEQ multiplex PCR was the method, and the copy in TCRdb shows in-frame clones only, minus some. The data hold about 140,000 clones, with 40% to 65% observed a single time. The chain couples TRBV14 to TRBJ2-5, with D perhaps matching TRBD2 (5 bases). The TCR was taken from a human donor with alopecia areata. This sample comprised CD4+ T cells sorted from blood, obtained at week 0. The CDR3 coding sequence is TGTGCCAGCAGCCAGTTATTCGGTAGCGTCCAAGAGACCCAGTACTTC. Translation: CASSQLFGSVQETQYF.